This T cell receptor beta chain was profiled in a study of T cell repertoires in cytomegalovirus infection. Turning to the study itself: HLA-B-restricted CMV epitopes that are well studied were used alongside recently identified HLA-C-restricted ones. It can be stated that public TCR beta signatures indicated CMV infection as well as a matching HLA type. Findings of the study overall: What dominated the ex vivo response were HLA-C-restricted CMV-specific TCR beta clonotypes. Cumulative frequency (of public TCR beta family members) identified carriers of CMV plus the relevant HLA.

This CDR3 is 15 amino acids long. Germline V gene data show CDR1 as KGHDR and CDR2 as SFDVKD. V shed 4 bases and J 0 bases; nucleotides not matched to a gene: 2. A single record per CDR3 protein comes from TCRdb applying MiXCR to the reads. The sample consists of about 900,000 distinct CDR3 sequences, around 30% of them appearing once. For this clonotype: Its antigen remains unidentified.

The rearrangement joins TRBV24-1 to TRBJ2-5; TRBD1 matches at 9 bases. The specimen comprised cultured CD8+ T cells from PBMCs, sampled from culture after CMV antigen stimulation. The sequence derives from a human donor in good health (CMV status not recorded). Some clones in this sample may be carry-over from other donors' samples. The CDR3 loop is CATSDRDRDQETQYF. For the CDR3, the DNA is TGTGCCACCAGTGACCGGGACAGGGACCAAGAGACCCAGTACTTC.